The 16 T cell receptor beta chains given below trace back to one sample, sequenced in a study of T cells in localized non-small cell lung cancer. This table comes from immunoSEQ multiplex PCR, and its TCRdb copy is limited to in-frame clones, with some not included. The table lists 53,000 or so clones, roughly nine tenths of them singletons. The material was peripheral blood, obtained before any cancer treatment. Source of these receptors: a man between 40 and 70 years old with stage I lung adenocarcinoma.

V is TRBV6-4 and J is TRBJ2-1; 9 bases match TRBD1. The trim removed 1 base at V and 1 base at J, leaving 2 bases unmatched. The CDR3 runs to 16 residues. CDR1 is MRHNA and CDR2 is SNTAGT in the germline V gene. In DNA, the CDR3 is TGTGCCAGCAGTGACTTCGGACAGGGGTCCTACAATGAGCAGTTCTTC. It codes for CASSDFGQGSYNEQFF.

The V gene is TRBV18, the J gene TRBJ1-1; TRBD1 is a possible D gene (6 bases). Looked up from germline, CDR1 is KGHSH and CDR2 is LQKENI. The ends were cut back, 3 bases at V and 1 base at J, with 12 bases in the middle. This CDR3 comprises 15 residues. In nucleotides, the CDR3 is TGTGCCAGCTCACCCTCGACGGGACAGAACACTGAAGCTTTCTTT. The encoded protein is CASSPSTGQNTEAFF.

The chain uses TRBV4-2 and TRBJ1-1; D is ambiguous. The CDR3 extends over 14 amino acids. CDR1 and CDR2 (germline): LGHNA, YNFKEQ. The V end was cut by 0 bases, the J end by 1 base, with 6 bases between. CDR3 region: CASSQDVENTEAFF. CDR3 nucleotide sequence: TGTGCCAGCAGCCAAGATGTAGAGAACACTGAAGCTTTCTTT.

V gene TRBV30 combines with J gene TRBJ1-2; D may be TRBD1 (5 bases). The CDR3 extends over 11 amino acids. Looked up from germline, CDR1 is GTSNPN and CDR2 is SVGIG (reference sequence). V was pared by 7 bases and J by 7 bases, with 13 bases between. The CDR3: CASTTVSGYTF. The DNA for the CDR3 is TGTGCCTCTACGACAGTATCTGGCTACACCTTC.

The chain recombines TRBV5-1 with TRBJ2-5; TRBD1 aligns across 10 bases. Germline trimming cut 3 bases from V and 4 bases from J; bases unmatched to any gene: 9. The CDR3 runs to 16 residues. CDR1 SGHRS and CDR2 YFSETQ come from the germline V gene. DNA for the CDR3: TGCGCCAGCAGCTCCTCTGTGACAGGGGGCGCAGAGACCCAGTACTTC. Protein sequence: CASSSSVTGGAETQYF.

The chain has TRBV6-6 and TRBJ2-1, with TRBD2 matching 10 bases. J gave up 9 bases and V 7 bases, and 9 bases lay outside the gene matches. Germline values: CDR1 MNHNY, CDR2 SVGAGI (reference sequence). The CDR3 has 14 amino acids. CDR3 region: CASKEREGQVEQFF. The CDR3 region has the DNA TGTGCCAGCAAGGAGCGGGAGGGCCAGGTTGAGCAGTTCTTC.

V usage is TRBV5-4 and J usage is TRBJ2-3, with unresolved D. Germline assignment: CDR1 SGHNT and CDR2 YYREEE (reference sequence). Trimming took 2 bases from V and 5 from J, leaving 3 bases between them. The CDR3 runs to 11 residues. The chain's CDR3 is CASSLRDTQYF. In DNA, the CDR3 is TGTGCCAGCAGCTTACGAGATACGCAGTATTTT.

The V and J genes are TRBV6-4 and TRBJ2-1; D tentatively reads TRBD1 or TRBD2 (5 bases each). CDR3 length: 13 residues. V dropped 2 bases and J dropped 8 bases, with 10 bases sitting between them. Germline assignment: CDR1 MRHNA and CDR2 SNTAGT. CDR3 nucleotide sequence: TGTGCCAGCAGTGACACCGGGGCGCATGAGCAGTTCTTC. This encodes CASSDTGAHEQFF.

Only a few counts were recorded for this clone. The chain uses TRBV7-9 and TRBJ2-5, with 7 bases identical to TRBD1. In germline, CDR1 is SEHNR, CDR2 FQNEAQ (reference sequence). V gave up 4 bases and J gave up 2 bases; unmatched junction bases: 1. The CDR3 runs to 13 residues. The CDR3 loop is CASSSGQQETQYF. As DNA, the CDR3 is TGTGCCAGCAGCTCGGGACAGCAAGAGACCCAGTACTTC.

This clone was counted a single time. The chain uses TRBV5-1 and TRBJ1-2, with 12 bases aligning to TRBD1. The CDR3 runs to 17 residues. CDR1 is SGHRS and CDR2 is YFSETQ in the germline V gene. V shed 4 bases, J shed 1 base, and the junction held 8 bases outside the gene matches. The CDR3, as DNA: TGCGCCAGCAGCGGAGGGACAGGGGGCGCGTTTAACTATGGCTACACCTTC. Translated, it gives CASSGGTGGAFNYGYTF.

V and J are TRBV7-3 and TRBJ2-1; D gene unclear. The CDR3 length is 19 residues. CDR1 and CDR2 (germline): SGHTA, FQGTGA. The V gene lost 1 base and the J gene lost 0 bases, with 19 bases spanning the gap. CDR3 DNA sequence: TGTGCCAGCAGCTTAAGCCCCCCGTTCGGTAGTAGCTCCTACAATGAGCAGTTCTTC. Protein: CASSLSPPFGSSSYNEQFF.

This clone is a singleton in its sample. The chain carries TRBV2 and TRBJ2-1; D gene ambiguous. CDR3 length: 16 amino acids. The ends were cut back, 5 bases at V and 8 bases at J, with 22 bases in the middle. Germline CDR1 SNHLY, CDR2 FYNNEI. This CDR3 is CASSLDGPHLVDEQFF. In nucleotides, the CDR3 is TGTGCCAGCAGTTTAGACGGCCCCCACTTGGTAGATGAGCAGTTCTTC.

This sequence joins TRBV6-1 and TRBJ1-1; D not resolved. Per the germline V gene, CDR1 is MNHNS and CDR2 is SASEGT. V gave up 7 bases and J gave up 5 bases, with 14 bases separating them. The CDR3 consists of 13 residues. The CDR3 reads CASMLEGWTEAFF. The CDR3 bases are TGTGCCAGCATGCTAGAGGGATGGACTGAAGCTTTCTTT.

The chain employs TRBV9 and TRBJ2-7; tentatively, D is TRBD2 (5 bases). V was clipped by 4 bases and J by 3 bases, with 17 bases between them. Germline V lookup: CDR1 SGDLS, CDR2 YYNGEE. This CDR3 spans 15 amino acids. The CDR3, as DNA: TGTGCCAGCAGCCCCCACGGGGAATTCATCTACGAGCAGTACTTC. Amino acids: CASSPHGEFIYEQYF.

The rearrangement joins TRBV19 to TRBJ2-2; D is ambiguous. Trimming removed 5 bases at V and 0 bases at J, with 16 bases between. In germline, CDR1 is LNHDA, CDR2 SQIVND (reference sequence). The CDR3 has 17 residues. The chain's CDR3 is CASSSTGRPANTGELFF. The CDR3 coding sequence is TGTGCCAGTAGTTCCACGGGCAGACCCGCGAACACCGGGGAGCTGTTTTTT.

The V call is TRBV11-2, the J call TRBJ2-7; possibly TRBD1 for D (5 bases). This CDR3 has 14 amino acids. V dropped 4 bases and J dropped 4 bases, with 14 bases sitting between them. In germline, CDR1 is SGHAT, CDR2 FQNNGV. The CDR3 coding sequence is TGTGCCAGCAGCTCAAGGACAAAGCTGTACGAGCAGTACTTC. Amino acid sequence: CASSSRTKLYEQYF.